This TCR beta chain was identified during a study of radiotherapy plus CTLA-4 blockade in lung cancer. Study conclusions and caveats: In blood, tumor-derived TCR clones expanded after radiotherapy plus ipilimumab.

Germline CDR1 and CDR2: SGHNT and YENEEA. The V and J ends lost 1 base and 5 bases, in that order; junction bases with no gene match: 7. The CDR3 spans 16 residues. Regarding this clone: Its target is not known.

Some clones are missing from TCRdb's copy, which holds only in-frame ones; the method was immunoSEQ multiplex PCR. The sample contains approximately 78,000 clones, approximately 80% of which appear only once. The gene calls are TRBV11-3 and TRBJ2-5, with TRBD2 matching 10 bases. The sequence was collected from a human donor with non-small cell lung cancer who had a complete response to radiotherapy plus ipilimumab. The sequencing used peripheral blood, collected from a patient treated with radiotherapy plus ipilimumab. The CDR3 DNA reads TGTGCCAGCAGCTTAGCGGGACTAGCGACTTATGAGACCCAGTACTTC. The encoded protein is CASSLAGLATYETQYF. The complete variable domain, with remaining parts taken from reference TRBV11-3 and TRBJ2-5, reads EAGVVQSPRYKIIEKKQPVAFWCNPISGHNTLYWYLQNLGQGPELLIRYENEEAVDDSQLPKDRFSAERLKGVDSTLKIQPAELGDSAVYLCASSLAGLATYETQYFGPGTRLLVL.